What follows are 28 T cell receptor beta chains derived from one specimen sequenced in a study of cytomegalovirus exposure and HLA in healthy donors. Primers for the PCR totalled 60 Vbeta and 13 Jbeta. Repertoires were generated with immunoSEQ multiplex PCR, while TCRdb's copy carries only in-frame clones and drops some. The sample includes over 200,000 clones, around 75% of them seen just once. What was sequenced was PBMCs. The origin of the receptors is a woman in her twenties or thirties in good health and CMV-seronegative.

V usage is TRBV5-1 and J usage is TRBJ2-7; a weak D match, TRBD2 (6 bases). The CDR3 length is 14 residues. With 0 bases removed from V and 3 bases from J, the gap between germline ends came to 10 bases. Germline V gives CDR1 SGHRS, CDR2 YFSETQ. The CDR3: CASSLAGSGYEQYF. In DNA, the CDR3 is TGCGCCAGCAGCTTGGCGGGTAGCGGCTACGAGCAGTACTTC.

This clone was observed a few times. A clone one base away is much larger, so this may be a read error. CDR3 DNA: TGTGCCTCCTTTGCCACCTCGACAGGGGGAACTGAAGCTTTCTTT. Encoded protein: CASFATSTGGTEAFF. This rearrangement joins TRBV30 to TRBJ1-1; 9 nucleotides agree with TRBD1. This CDR3 comprises 15 residues. CDR1 is GTSNPN, CDR2 SVGIG, per germline (reference sequence). J was trimmed by 5 bases and V by 7 bases; bases with no gene match: 14.

The rearrangement uses TRBV14 and TRBJ2-1; 8 bases are shared with TRBD2. J gave up 6 bases and V 5 bases, and 3 bases lay outside the gene matches. This CDR3 has 13 amino acids. CDR1 and CDR2 (germline): SGHDN, FVKESK. DNA for the CDR3: TGTGCCAGCAGCGGGACTAGATTCAATGAGCAGTTCTTC. The encoded protein is CASSGTRFNEQFF.

For this clone: Compared with germline, one end of the junction differs, possibly owing to a read error. The J gene is TRBJ2-2, the V gene TRBV4-2; 7 bases align to TRBD1. The CDR3 is made up of 18 amino acids. Per germline, CDR1 LGHNA and CDR2 YNFKEQ. In nucleotides, the CDR3 is TGTGCCAGCAGCCAAGACCGAACCGGGACAGCGAACGCCGGGGAGCTGTTTTTT. This translates into CASSQDRTGTANAGELFF.

CDR3 in amino acids: CASSSSSPEDTQYF. CDR3 nucleotides: TGTGCCAGCAGCTCCTCCTCCCCGGAGGATACGCAGTATTTT. V usage is TRBV7-6 and J usage is TRBJ2-3; no firm D call. V lost 4 bases and J 6 bases, leaving 14 bases between the germline ends. The CDR3 extends over 14 amino acids. Germline V gives CDR1 SGHVS, CDR2 FNYEAQ.

This clone was counted a few times. The chain has TRBV18 and TRBJ2-7; TRBD2 is a possible D gene (5 bases). Germline V gene lookup returns CDR1 KGHSH and CDR2 LQKENI. Trimming left V 5 bases short and J 5 bases short, with 13 bases between. The CDR3 is 13 residues long. The CDR3 DNA sequence: TGTGCCAGCTCATCCAGCGGAGTGAACGAGCAGTACTTC. Translating it yields CASSSSGVNEQYF.

This chain joins TRBV19 and TRBJ2-3; 14 positions agree with TRBD2. This CDR3 is built from 15 residues. CDR1 is LNHDA and CDR2 is SQIVND in the germline V gene (reference sequence). The J segment lost 9 bases and the V segment lost 6 bases, leaving 8 bases of the junction unmatched. The CDR3: CASSSGTSGRNTQYF. The CDR3 DNA is TGTGCCAGTAGCTCCGGGACTAGCGGGAGAAACACGCAGTATTTT.

The chain has TRBV9 and TRBJ2-2; TRBD1 might be the D (5 bases). The V gene's germline CDR1 is SGDLS and CDR2 YYNGEE. The CDR3 spans 13 residues. The V and J ends lost 4 bases and 5 bases respectively, with 9 bases between them. The CDR3 is CASSPQGTGELFF. The CDR3, as DNA: TGTGCCAGCAGCCCCCAGGGAACCGGGGAGCTGTTTTTT.

This clone appeared a single time. This chain joins TRBV4-1 and TRBJ2-5; 7 bases are a match to TRBD2. Germline loops: CDR1 MGHRA, CDR2 YSYEKL. The J segment lost 1 base and the V segment lost 4 bases, leaving 6 bases of the junction unmatched. This CDR3 spans 15 amino acids. The CDR3 reads CASSPFAGAQETQYF. The DNA for the CDR3 is TGCGCCAGCAGCCCCTTCGCGGGAGCCCAAGAGACCCAGTACTTC.

The chain combines TRBV28 with TRBJ1-2, with 7 positions matching TRBD1. CDR3 length: 14 amino acids. CDR1 and CDR2 (germline): MDHEN, SYDVKM. V gave up 3 bases and J gave up 8 bases; unmatched junction bases: 9. CDR3 sequence reads: CASSFRGRTGGYTF. In DNA, the CDR3 is TGTGCCAGCAGTTTCCGGGGCCGGACAGGAGGCTACACCTTC.

This clone was detected a few times. The V and J genes are TRBV11-3 and TRBJ1-2, with 9 nucleotides matching TRBD1. The CDR3 is 13 amino acids. Trimming took 6 bases from V and 7 from J; bases not matched to a gene: 6. CDR1 SGHNT and CDR2 YENEEA come from the germline V gene. Here the CDR3 reads CASRGDRVAGYTF. The CDR3 region has the DNA TGTGCCAGCAGAGGGGACAGGGTGGCTGGCTACACCTTC.

The J gene is TRBJ2-3, the V gene TRBV11-2; TRBD2 might be the D (6 bases). The length of the CDR3 is 15 residues. V lost 5 bases and J 0 bases, leaving 12 bases between the germline ends. Germline V gives CDR1 SGHAT, CDR2 FQNNGV. CDR3 sequence (DNA): TGTGCCAGCAGCCCGGGACTCCCAAGCACAGATACGCAGTATTTT. Translated: CASSPGLPSTDTQYF.

V usage is TRBV5-1 and J usage is TRBJ1-1; D remains unclear. The V gene's germline CDR1 is SGHRS and CDR2 YFSETQ. The CDR3 spans 14 residues. Trimming removed 4 bases from V and 1 base from J, with 11 bases in between. In DNA form, the CDR3 reads TGCGCCAGCAGCCAAGGAGGTGGGAACACTGAAGCTTTCTTT. Its translation is CASSQGGGNTEAFF.

V usage is TRBV11-2 and J usage is TRBJ1-5; D perhaps matches TRBD1 (6 bases). CDR3 length equals 15 residues. In germline, CDR1 is SGHAT, CDR2 FQNNGV. Deletions cut 5 bases from V and 0 bases from J, with 11 bases between. This CDR3 is CASSLDRFSNQPQHF. CDR3 nucleotides: TGTGCCAGCAGCCTGGACAGATTTAGCAATCAGCCCCAGCATTTT.

The CDR3, as DNA: TGCGCCAGCAGCTTCGAGGGGGCTGACTATGGCTACACCTTC. Translating it yields CASSFEGADYGYTF. The chain has TRBV5-1 and TRBJ1-2, with TRBD1 identical over 7 bases. The CDR3 runs to 14 residues. Trimming at V came to 2 bases and at J to 3 bases, leaving 4 bases not matched to a gene. Germline values: CDR1 SGHRS, CDR2 YFSETQ.

In this sample, this clone turned up a few times. The chain has TRBV7-2 and TRBJ1-1; 7 bases fit TRBD1. Trimming at V came to 5 bases and at J to 4 bases, leaving 4 bases not matched to a gene. The germline V gene encodes CDR1 SGHTA and CDR2 FQGNSA. This CDR3 has 13 amino acids. This CDR3 reads CASSPRTGTEAFF. The CDR3 DNA reads as TGTGCCAGCAGCCCCCGGACAGGCACTGAAGCTTTCTTT.

This chain connects TRBV6-1 to TRBJ2-1; 11 nucleotides line up with TRBD2. CDR3 length equals 13 residues. Germline-derived CDR1 and CDR2 are MNHNS and SASEGT. The J segment lost 9 bases and the V segment lost 8 bases, leaving 6 bases of the junction unmatched. CDR3 in DNA: TGTGCCAGCGTTAGCGGGGGGGAAGGTGAGCAGTTCTTC. Translated, it gives CASVSGGEGEQFF.

The chain uses TRBV19 and TRBJ1-5; D call uncertain. V shed 7 bases and J shed 1 base, with 8 bases lying between them. This CDR3 comprises 13 residues. CDR1 and CDR2 from the germline V gene are LNHDA and SQIVND (reference sequence). This chain's CDR3 is CASNAQSNQPQHF. CDR3 DNA: TGTGCCAGTAACGCTCAGAGCAATCAGCCCCAGCATTTT.

The rearrangement links TRBV19 to TRBJ2-2; 12 positions agree with TRBD1. The CDR3 contains 17 residues. V was pared by 5 bases and J by 4 bases, with 8 bases of the junction left unmatched. The V gene's germline CDR1 is LNHDA and CDR2 SQIVND (reference sequence). This CDR3 is CASSPGTGGAGTGELFF. DNA for the CDR3: TGTGCCAGTAGTCCCGGGACAGGGGGCGCTGGCACCGGGGAGCTGTTTTTT.

The rearrangement joins TRBV6-5 to TRBJ1-6; D is unclear. The CDR3 consists of 16 residues. Germline V gene lookup returns CDR1 MNHEY and CDR2 SVGAGI. V lost 0 bases to trimming and J lost 8 bases, with 14 bases between them. The CDR3 sequence is CASSYSQQSQDSPLHF. The CDR3 DNA follows: TGTGCCAGCAGTTACTCGCAACAGAGTCAGGATTCACCCCTCCACTTT.

This clone was counted a single time. The rearrangement links TRBV11-2 to TRBJ1-1, with D tentatively TRBD1 (6 bases). This CDR3 spans 13 amino acids. Germline V gene data show CDR1 as SGHAT and CDR2 as FQNNGV. Trimming took 5 bases from V and 8 from J, leaving 15 bases between them. Written as DNA, the CDR3 is TGTGCCAGCAGCCTGGGGGGGCCAGGGGAAGCTTTCTTT. Translation: CASSLGGPGEAFF.

The chain joins TRBV9 to TRBJ2-7, with 8 positions matching TRBD2. There are 13 residues in the CDR3. Trimming cost V 7 bases and J 6 bases; bases outside gene matches: 9. From germline, CDR1 is SGDLS and CDR2 YYNGEE. The CDR3 DNA follows: TGTGCCAGCTCTGGGACTAGAGGAGGCGAGCAGTACTTC. As protein: CASSGTRGGEQYF.

This clone appeared a few times. The CDR3 sequence: CASSFAGENEKLFF. The CDR3, as DNA: TGCGCCAGCAGCTTCGCAGGGGAAAATGAAAAACTGTTTTTT. V gene TRBV5-1 combines with J gene TRBJ1-4; D may be TRBD1 (6 bases). Germline assignment: CDR1 SGHRS and CDR2 YFSETQ. The CDR3 is made up of 14 amino acids. Trimming shortened V by 2 bases and J by 5 bases, and 10 bases separated the two germline ends.

The rearrangement uses TRBV27 and TRBJ2-7, with 7 bases lining up with TRBD1. V shed 8 bases, J shed 0 bases, and the junction held 1 base outside the gene matches. CDR1 is MNHEY and CDR2 is SMNVEV in the germline V gene (reference sequence). The CDR3 is 12 amino acids. This CDR3 reads CASSGGSYEQYF. CDR3 nucleotide sequence: TGTGCCAGCTCAGGGGGCTCCTACGAGCAGTACTTC.

This chain joins TRBV15 and TRBJ2-1; D is perhaps TRBD1 (5 bases). V gave up 1 base and J gave up 5 bases, with 15 bases separating them. The CDR3 contains 16 residues. The germline gives CDR1 LNHNV, CDR2 YYDKDF (reference sequence). The DNA of the CDR3 is TGTGCCACCAGCAGAGTTGGGGCAGGCGAGCACAATGAGCAGTTCTTC. Translating it yields CATSRVGAGEHNEQFF.

A few counts support this clone. The chain employs TRBV30 and TRBJ1-1; D unresolved. CDR1 is GTSNPN, CDR2 SVGIG, per germline (reference sequence). The CDR3 spans 12 residues. Trimming removed 5 bases at V and 1 base at J, with 8 bases between. In DNA form, the CDR3 reads TGTGCCTGGGCCACCGGGAACACTGAAGCTTTCTTT. This gives the protein CAWATGNTEAFF.

The sample holds one count of this clone. This rearrangement joins TRBV6-1 to TRBJ1-4; 10 nucleotides line up with TRBD1. Germline V gives CDR1 MNHNS, CDR2 SASEGT. The CDR3 is 15 residues long. The ends lost 5 bases at V and 6 bases at J; junction bases unmatched: 6. CDR3 coding DNA: TGTGCCAGCAGTACAACCGGGACAGGGGATGAAAAACTGTTTTTT. This sequence encodes CASSTTGTGDEKLFF.

The J gene is TRBJ2-1, the V gene TRBV30; TRBD1 might be the D (6 bases). Germline V gene data show CDR1 as GTSNPN and CDR2 as SVGIG (reference sequence). This CDR3 contains 13 residues. Trimming took off 0 bases at V and 10 bases at J, with 13 bases between the two ends. CDR3 in amino acids: CAWSVIQGLEQFF. The CDR3 bases are TGTGCCTGGAGTGTCATTCAGGGGCTGGAGCAGTTCTTC.